This TCR beta chain is from a study of glioma-infiltrating T cells (TCRdb year 2016). For context, the study as a whole: Sequencing of TCR alpha- and beta-chain repertoires was performed on glioma tissue, on non-neoplastic brain tissue, and on matched peripheral blood mononuclear cells. The paired cohort was made up of three low-grade glioma patients, about 8 primary glioblastoma patients and three non-glioma patients who contributed non-neoplastic brain tissue. To gauge divergence between tissue and blood T-cell populations, every tissue-infiltrating repertoire was compared against the peripheral blood repertoire from the same patient.

TCR alpha and beta CDR3 regions were amplified with the iRepertoire nested amplicon-rescue multiplex PCR (arm-PCR) platform from RNA. The input for one-step reverse transcription and amplification was about 90-450 ng of tissue mRNA or PBMC total RNA. Following bead purification, Illumina adapters were added through a secondary multiplex PCR, and the libraries were then gel-purified between 200 and 400 bp. Demultiplexing relied on internal 6-nucleotide barcodes carried by the libraries. Sequencing of the libraries was done on an Illumina MiSeq using 2x220 or 2x250 nucleotide paired-end reads. The authors' analysis ran thus. Paired reads were merged using FLASH 1.2.11 and aligned with BWA-MEM to the GRCh37 human genome, and TRA and TRB reads were then extracted. V and J assignment used an IMGT-derived reference of cassette sequences and CDR3 motifs that included pseudogenes. Three-frame translation of reads was performed, and productive CDR3s were defined as those with a C...FGXG motif and no stop codons. A clonotype was defined as a unique combination of a V-J cassette pair and a CDR3 amino acid sequence. Reads were filtered by Hamming distance, thresholded by each sample's sequence error rate in mapped regions. The public reads were quality trimmed at Q25 with fastp and then assembled into clones with MiXCR by TCRdb, keeping productive beta chains. A single entry per CDR3 protein holds the most common genes and DNA from its merged rows. For this entry, the V and J calls and clone size follow TCRdb and not the study's own pipeline. The sample table shows approximately 110,000 distinct CDR3 sequences, and 20% to 30% are seen once. The top ten constitute around 30% of the sample.

The germline V and J ends show losses of 7 bases and 5 bases respectively, and no gene match explains 11 bases of the junction. The CDR3 runs 15 amino acids, cysteine and phenylalanine included. Just the 45-base CDR3 DNA is kept, in frame starting at base 1. CDR1 and CDR2 were assigned from the germline V gene (reference sequence) as LNHDA and SQIVND. On the study overall, not on this receptor specifically: Tissue and blood shared very few CDR3 sequences, a result attributed to high CDR3 diversity and limited sampling. In non-neoplastic patients, VJ-independent divergence between tissue and blood fell below expectation, whereas in all gliomas, and especially in low-grade gliomas, the divergence rose above expectation. Group comparisons were based on small numbers of patients: three non-neoplastic, three low-grade glioma and 7 to 9 glioblastoma patients.

With respect to this clonotype: This clone's antigen is unknown. Per-base quality was not reported, and no clone a single base away is much larger than it.

The sequence joins TRBV19 to TRBJ2-1, with 7 bases matching TRBD2. This clonotype was sampled from a human donor with low-grade glioma or glioblastoma, undergoing nonglioma brain surgery, or in good health (not recorded which). Sequenced material: glioma tissue, nonneoplastic brain tissue, or PBMCs (not recorded which). The DNA sequence follows: TGTGCCAGTACTTCCGGGGGGAAGCCTAACAATGAGCAGTTCTTC. Protein translation: CASTSGGKPNNEQFF.